The TCR beta chain described here comes from a study of blood T cell repertoires in COVID-19 (TCRdb year 2020). At the level of the whole study: Samples from collaborators originated in the United States, Italy and Spain and spanned both the acute and convalescent phases of COVID-19. A freely available public database, intended as a resource for researchers studying the immune response to SARS-CoV-2, is where the repertoires were released. The prospective study material was composed of cDNA or gDNA derived from T cells, B-cell-depleted T cells, or PBMCs. The samples were drawn from two sources: the first 160 participants of the ongoing ImmuneRACE study, and fewer than 1,500 subjects contributed by 6 global collaborators. Where HLA class I and class II types were available, the types were taken from metadata supplied by the sample provider, not from assay-based typing. The dataset comprised deeply sampled blood TCRbeta repertoires from subjects exposed to, actively infected with, or recovered from COVID-19. Nearly every sample came with metadata listing a de-identified subject ID, COVID-19 status, age in years and sex. Overall study outcomes, separate from this receptor: The amount of clinical and demographic metadata varied by source and participant and was provided uncurated.

Comments on this clone: Its antigen target is currently unknown. The input lacks base qualities; no much larger clone sits a single base away.

After removal of 2 bases from V and 0 bases from J, the junction retains 4 bases not matched to a gene. The CDR3 spans 15 residues, from the cysteine through the phenylalanine. Just CDR3 DNA is preserved here, 45 bases in frame from base 1. Via the germline V gene (reference sequence), CDR1 is GTSNPN and CDR2 SVGIG. The immunoSEQ Assay, a bias-controlled multiplex PCR, was used to amplify TCRbeta CDR3 regions from genomic DNA. From the authors' description of their analysis: Within the assay, amplification of reference gene primers was used to estimate how many nucleated cells each sample contained. To quantify the absolute abundance of each unique TCRbeta CDR3 rearrangement, sequence reads were collapsed and filtered. Productive Simpson clonality was computed per sample as the square root of Simpson's diversity index over productive rearrangements. TCRdb took this table from immuneACCESS and kept in-frame rearrangements with V and J called. Such tables lack part of the clones; where checked against another copy, unresolved V genes explain under half of the gap, and the rest is unexplained. The V and J calls and the clone size are those of that table, but D and trimming were determined from the DNA. This sample holds over 350,000 clones; around 89% were observed only once. The ten largest clones add up to more than 0.95% of the sample.

Participants in the prospective study were enrolled through a virtual design, were aged about 18 to 90 years, and lived in approximately 24 United States geographic areas. In the prospective study, cohorts were assigned on the basis of participant-reported clinical history obtained from a screening survey and a study questionnaire. For ImmuneRACE Cohort 3, a participant was defined as recovered based on two consecutive negative NP/OP PCR tests, clearance by a healthcare professional, or resolution of symptoms. In the prospective study, mobile phlebotomists collected whole blood, serum and a nasopharyngeal or oropharyngeal swab from each participant. Additional blood draws and questionnaires over an approximately 2-month period could optionally be provided by prospective study participants. Before DNA extraction, prospective study blood samples were shipped either frozen or at room temperature.

The receptor chain draws on TRBV30 and TRBJ2-1, and 7 junction bases match TRBD2. This clonotype was obtained from a woman younger than 30 who had recovered from COVID-19. The sequencing input was PBMCs or T cells enriched from blood (not recorded which). This receptor carries the CDR3 CAWSSSGASYNEQFF. The DNA sequence follows: TGTGCCTGGAGTTCTAGCGGTGCCTCCTACAATGAGCAGTTCTTC.